This T cell receptor beta chain was identified during a study of cytotoxic CD8 clonotypes in ibrutinib-treated CLL. Study-wide findings and caveats: Treatment left the uncommon public clonotypes either contracted or stable in frequency.

TCRdb's copy holds only in-frame clones and misses some; the assay was immunoSEQ multiplex PCR. The sample has around 20,000 clones; around 75% are singletons. This clone is a singleton in its sample. Antigen: not known. The source is a human donor with chronic lymphocytic leukemia. The sequenced sample was PBMCs, obtained before ibrutinib treatment.

The CDR3 sequence is CASSLPLAGGELFF. DNA for the CDR3: TGTGCCAGCAGCTTACCCCTGGCAGGCGGGGAGCTGTTTTTT. This chain joins TRBV11-2 and TRBJ2-2; D call uncertain. Germline V gives CDR1 SGHAT, CDR2 FQNNGV. The germline V and J ends were trimmed by 2 bases and 7 bases, with 11 bases remaining between them. The CDR3 runs to 14 residues.